What follows describes a single T cell receptor (beta chain). As yet, its antigen is unknown. This specimen belongs to a study of PD-1 blockade in classical Hodgkin lymphoma. Using immunoSEQ multiplex PCR, the repertoire was profiled, and TCRdb retains in-frame clones only, with some absent. Seen here are around 45,000 clones, around 72% observed once, and the top ten hold approximately 3%. General study points: Diversity similar to that of newly diagnosed patients was seen at baseline in complete responders.

After autologous stem cell transplantation all patients relapsed, and prior brentuximab vedotin exposure differed between cohorts. Patients showed best responses of complete response, partial response or progressive disease. This receptor was taken from a human donor with classical Hodgkin lymphoma. Sample: peripheral blood mononuclear cells (PBMCs), taken before the second cycle of nivolumab.

The CDR3 DNA sequence: TGTGCCAGCAGTGTCATATTAAACACTGAAGCTTTCTTT. Translating gives CASSVILNTEAFF. V is TRBV27 and J is TRBJ1-1, with D hard to call. V was clipped by 5 bases and J by 2 bases, with 9 bases between them. Germline V gene data show CDR1 as MNHEY and CDR2 as SMNVEV (reference sequence). The CDR3 spans 13 residues.